One and the same sample provided the 31 T cell receptor beta chains below, sequenced in a study of blood T cell repertoires in COVID-19. The data were produced by immunoSEQ multiplex PCR, yet TCRdb's version contains in-frame clones alone and is incomplete. The sample includes about 250,000 clones, 87% of them seen just once. Sequenced: peripheral blood. The receptor set was obtained from a man between 18 and 35 years old with active or convalescent COVID-19.

The V call is TRBV21-1, the J call TRBJ1-2; the D call TRBD1 from the table was never checked on the DNA. TRBV21-1 is assigned pseudogene status. This CDR3 region has 16 residues. CDR3 DNA sequence: TGTGCCAGCAGCAAATCAACAGGGGGCGCTTGCTATGGCTACACCTTC. Its protein is CASSKSTGGACYGYTF.

J is TRBJ2-7 and V is TRBV4-3; unclear D gene. Germline values: CDR1 LGHNA, CDR2 YSLEER. The V end was cut by 0 bases, the J end by 3 bases, with 15 bases between. The CDR3 has 16 amino acids. This CDR3 reads CASSQDPRHADYEQYF. The CDR3 DNA follows: TGCGCCAGCAGCCAAGATCCGCGACACGCCGACTACGAGCAGTACTTC.

The rearrangement links TRBV6-1 to TRBJ1-1; TRBD1 agrees at 7 bases. Germline V CDR1 and CDR2: MNHNS, SASEGT. The CDR3 contains 16 residues. Trimming at V came to 2 bases and at J to 1 base, leaving 7 bases not matched to a gene. CDR3 protein: CASSERYGTENTEAFF. The CDR3 DNA follows: TGTGCCAGCAGTGAAAGGTACGGGACAGAGAACACTGAAGCTTTCTTT.

This clone appeared a single time. V is TRBV15 and J is TRBJ1-1; D is unresolved. The CDR3 loop spans 12 amino acids. The ends were cut back, 6 bases at V and 6 bases at J, with 11 bases in the middle. Germline loops: CDR1 LNHNV, CDR2 YYDKDF (reference sequence). The DNA for the CDR3 is TGTGCCACCAGTGAGGGAGGGCCTGAAGCTTTCTTT. Its protein product is CATSEGGPEAFF. Full variable domain (missing parts from reference TRBV15 and TRBJ1-1): DAMVIQNPRYQVTQFGKPVTLSCSQTLNHNVMYWYQQKSSQAPKLLFHYYDKDFNNEADTPDNFQSRRPNTSFCFLDIRSPGLGDTAMYLCATSEGGPEAFFGQGTRLTVV.

The V and J genes are TRBV12-3 or TRBV12-4 and TRBJ2-5, with D possibly TRBD1 on 5 matching bases. This CDR3 has 13 amino acids. V shed 5 bases and J shed 4 bases, with 11 bases lying between them. The CDR3 protein is CASSLQGGETQYF. CDR3 nucleotide sequence: TGTGCCAGCAGTCTCCAGGGTGGAGAGACCCAGTACTTC.

The V gene is TRBV13, the J gene TRBJ1-1, with TRBD1 matching 8 bases. The CDR3 consists of 14 residues. V dropped 3 bases and J dropped 2; count of bases not matched to a gene: 2. Germline lookup yields CDR1 PRHDT and CDR2 FYEKMQ (reference sequence). CDR3 residues: CASSLTGVNTEAFF. As DNA, the CDR3 is TGTGCCAGCAGCTTGACAGGGGTAAACACTGAAGCTTTCTTT.

This chain joins TRBV10-1 and TRBJ1-5; no firm D call. The CDR3 runs to 14 residues. Deletions cut 7 bases from V and 2 bases from J, with 12 bases between. Looked up from germline, CDR1 is WNHNN and CDR2 is SYGVQD (reference sequence). CDR3 region: CASTVRRCNQPQHF. In nucleotides, the CDR3 is TGCGCCAGCACCGTGCGGAGGTGCAATCAGCCCCAGCATTTT.

This clone has a handful of counts. The chain is built from TRBV7-3 and TRBJ2-2; 7 bases align to TRBD2. The V segment lost 5 bases and the J segment 1 base; nucleotides outside the gene matches: 13. Germline assignment: CDR1 SGHTA and CDR2 FQGTGA. There are 18 residues in the CDR3. The DNA of the CDR3 is TGTGCCAGCAGCGAAGCTCGCGCTAGCGGAGTGAACACCGGGGAGCTGTTTTTT. Translated, it gives CASSEARASGVNTGELFF.

The rearrangement joins TRBV9 to TRBJ1-6, with 7 bases lining up with TRBD1. From germline, CDR1 is SGDLS and CDR2 YYNGEE. V gave up 3 bases and J gave up 11 bases; unmatched junction bases: 8. There are 14 residues in the CDR3. This chain's CDR3 is CASSARQGRAPLHF. CDR3 DNA: TGTGCCAGCAGCGCCCGACAGGGACGGGCACCCCTCCACTTT.

The chain links TRBV30 to TRBJ2-5; a weak D match, TRBD1 (6 bases). The germline V and J ends were trimmed by 3 bases and 2 bases, with 10 bases remaining between them. This CDR3 spans 13 amino acids. Germline values: CDR1 GTSNPN, CDR2 SVGIG (reference sequence). CDR3 sequence reads: CAWSGQLQETQYF. Here the CDR3 DNA reads TGTGCCTGGAGCGGACAGCTACAAGAGACCCAGTACTTC.

V and J are TRBV19 and TRBJ1-2; unclear D gene. The germline V gene has CDR1 LNHDA and CDR2 SQIVND (reference sequence). Trimming removed 7 bases at V and 8 bases at J, with 11 bases between. The CDR3 is 11 amino acids. CDR3 in DNA: TGTGCCAGTATCGGGGAGGGAGGCTACACCTTC. Translation gives CASIGEGGYTF.

V gene TRBV28 combines with J gene TRBJ1-3, with 8 bases matching TRBD1. The CDR3 extends over 16 amino acids. Germline V lookup: CDR1 MDHEN, CDR2 SYDVKM. V shed 5 bases and J 2 bases; nucleotides not matched to a gene: 8. In nucleotides, the CDR3 is TGTGCCAGCAGTATGGACAGGGAGGGGGCTGGAAACACCATATATTTT. It is translated as CASSMDREGAGNTIYF.

The table lists this clone with a count of one. V usage is TRBV6-2 or TRBV6-3 and J usage is TRBJ1-2, with D possibly TRBD1 on 6 matching bases. This CDR3 has 15 amino acids. The germline CDR1 and CDR2 sequences are MNHEY and SVGEGT. Trimming cost V 2 bases and J 8 bases, with 18 bases left between them. The CDR3 protein is CASSYAYWDISGYTF. For the CDR3, the DNA is TGTGCCAGCAGTTACGCGTACTGGGACATTAGCGGCTACACCTTC.

The CDR3 DNA follows: TGTGCCAGCAGCTCCCGGGACAGGGGGCGTGTTGGTTCTGAAGCTTTCTTT. Translating it yields CASSSRDRGRVGSEAFF. V gene TRBV13 combines with J gene TRBJ1-1, with 12 bases fitting TRBD1. This CDR3 comprises 17 residues. The germline gives CDR1 PRHDT, CDR2 FYEKMQ (reference sequence). Germline trimming cut 4 bases from V and 6 bases from J; bases unmatched to any gene: 12.

The rearrangement joins TRBV20-1 to TRBJ1-1; no firm D call. The germline V gene has CDR1 DFQATT and CDR2 SNEGSKA (reference sequence). The CDR3 length is 13 residues. V was pared by 3 bases and J by 0 bases, with 8 bases between. This chain's CDR3 is CSASSGVNTEAFF. In DNA form, the CDR3 reads TGCAGTGCTAGTTCCGGGGTGAACACTGAAGCTTTCTTT.

The chain employs TRBV10-3 and TRBJ1-1; tentative D call: TRBD1 (5 bases). The CDR3 length is 15 residues. Germline CDR1 ENHRY, CDR2 SYGVKD. V shed 3 bases and J shed 4 bases, with 15 bases lying between them. The CDR3 reads CAISDTGRKSTEAFF. The CDR3 DNA reads TGTGCCATCAGTGACACAGGACGGAAGAGCACTGAAGCTTTCTTT.

Here the CDR3 reads CASSRLNYGYTF. For the CDR3, the DNA is TGTGCCAGCAGTAGACTTAACTATGGCTACACCTTC. The chain couples TRBV5-8 to TRBJ1-2; D uncertain. The length of the CDR3 is 12 residues. CDR1 and CDR2 (germline): SGHTS, YDEGEE. Trimming shortened V by 5 bases and J by 1 base, and 6 bases separated the two germline ends. Full variable domain (missing parts from reference TRBV5-8 and TRBJ1-2): EAGVTQSPTHLIKTRGQQATLRCSPISGHTSVYWYQQALGLGLQFLLWYDEGEERNRGNFPPRFSGRQFPNYSSELNVNALELEDSALYLCASSRLNYGYTFGSGTRLTVV.

J is TRBJ1-3 and V is TRBV5-1; D is possibly TRBD1 (5 bases). CDR3 length equals 14 residues. Germline V gene lookup returns CDR1 SGHRS and CDR2 YFSETQ. Deletions cut 3 bases from V and 2 bases from J, with 9 bases between. Here the CDR3 DNA reads TGCGCCAGCAGCTCGGACACTCCTGGAAACACCATATATTTT. Protein sequence: CASSSDTPGNTIYF.

On this clone itself: An end of the junction differs from the germline gene, which may be a read error. J is TRBJ1-1 and V is TRBV7-2, with 12 bases fitting TRBD1. There are 13 residues in the CDR3. Germline assignment: CDR1 SGHTA and CDR2 FQGNSA. The CDR3: CASSLATGTGGIF. For the CDR3, the DNA is TGTGCCAGCAGCTTAGCGACGGGGACAGGGGGCATCTTT.

This chain connects TRBV5-1 to TRBJ1-2, with 8 bases fitting TRBD1. Trimming removed 7 bases from V and 2 bases from J; junction bases left unmatched: 7. The length of the CDR3 is 14 residues. Germline V gives CDR1 SGHRS, CDR2 YFSETQ. The CDR3 DNA is TGCGCCAGCCGAACCGACAGGGGAAACTATGGCTACACCTTC. Its protein product is CASRTDRGNYGYTF. Together with reference TRBV5-1 and TRBJ1-2, the CDR3 gives the full variable domain: KAGVTQTPRYLIKTRGQQVTLSCSPISGHRSVSWYQQTPGQGLQFLFEYFSETQRNKGNFPGRFSGRQFSNSRSEMNVSTLELGDSALYLCASRTDRGNYGYTFGSGTRLTVV.

This clone was detected only a few times. The genes are TRBV30 and TRBJ1-3; D gene ambiguous. The germline V gene has CDR1 GTSNPN and CDR2 SVGIG (reference sequence). CDR3 size: 17 residues. V lost 0 bases, J lost 1 base, and 16 bases lay in between. The CDR3: CAWSVPRSLFSGNTIYF. In DNA, the CDR3 is TGTGCCTGGAGTGTACCCCGTAGTCTCTTTTCTGGAAACACCATATATTTT.

The gene calls are TRBV7-9 and TRBJ1-4, with D maybe TRBD1 (5 bases). The CDR3 spans 16 residues. Germline-derived CDR1 and CDR2 are SEHNR and FQNEAQ (reference sequence). Trimming took 0 bases from V and 0 from J, leaving 8 bases between them. In nucleotides, the CDR3 is TGTGCCAGCAGCTTAGCGCGACAGTCAACTAATGAAAAACTGTTTTTT. Translating gives CASSLARQSTNEKLFF.

The chain employs TRBV13 and TRBJ2-7; 14 positions match TRBD2. Germline V lookup: CDR1 PRHDT, CDR2 FYEKMQ (reference sequence). The CDR3 spans 19 residues. V lost 3 bases, J lost 7 bases, and 17 bases stayed unmatched. Here the CDR3 DNA reads TGTGCCAGCAGCTTCGCCGGGACTAGCGGGGGTAGCAGGGTGGGAGAGCAGTACTTC. Protein: CASSFAGTSGGSRVGEQYF.

V is TRBV5-8 and J is TRBJ2-3; D perhaps matches TRBD2 (6 bases). The CDR3 loop spans 14 amino acids. CDR1 and CDR2 from the germline V gene are SGHTS and YDEGEE. V lost 6 bases and J lost 4, with 15 bases in between. The CDR3 here is CASKSTPGADTQYF. The CDR3 DNA follows: TGTGCCAGCAAATCGACCCCGGGAGCAGATACGCAGTATTTT.

This clone has a handful of counts. The chain links TRBV2 to TRBJ2-3; 9 bases line up with TRBD2. Germline CDR1 SNHLY, CDR2 FYNNEI. The CDR3 covers 17 residues. V trimming: 5 bases; J trimming: 3 bases; junction bases outside the gene matches: 12. The CDR3 DNA reads as TGTGCCAGCAGTTCAGAGCGGGGCGGGGGGGAAACAGATACGCAGTATTTT. It encodes CASSSERGGGETDTQYF.

This chain connects TRBV7-9 to TRBJ2-3; tentatively, D is TRBD1 (6 bases). Trimming removed 5 bases from V and 2 bases from J, with 17 bases in between. The CDR3 is 16 residues long. Per germline, CDR1 SEHNR and CDR2 FQNEAQ (reference sequence). CDR3 bases: TGTGCCAGCAGCCACTACCAGGGGCCCTACACAGATACGCAGTATTTT. Translated, it gives CASSHYQGPYTDTQYF. Combining the CDR3 with reference TRBV7-9 and TRBJ2-3 gives the whole variable domain DTGVSQNPRHKITKRGQNVTFRCDPISEHNRLYWYRQTLGQGPEFLTYFQNEAQLEKSRLLSDRFSAERPKGSFSTLEIQRTEQGDSAMYLCASSHYQGPYTDTQYFGPGTRLTVL.

The V call is TRBV5-6, the J call TRBJ2-7; 9 bases align to TRBD1. Germline V gene lookup returns CDR1 SGHDT and CDR2 YYEEEE. The CDR3 is 14 amino acids. V shed 3 bases, J shed 5 bases, and the junction held 6 bases outside the gene matches. The CDR3 DNA reads TGTGCCAGCAGCTCAGGGACAGGGCTCCACGAGCAGTACTTC. The encoded protein is CASSSGTGLHEQYF.

The rearrangement uses TRBV19 and TRBJ1-6; 11 bases fit TRBD1. V lost 3 bases to trimming and J lost 7 bases; unmatched junction nucleotides: 5. Germline assignment: CDR1 LNHDA and CDR2 SQIVND (reference sequence). The CDR3 is 16 amino acids. CDR3 DNA sequence: TGTGCCAGTAGTATGGGACAGGGGGTTTCGAATTCACCCCTCCACTTT. Protein: CASSMGQGVSNSPLHF.

This CDR3 reads CASSLGGTGGTDTQYF. CDR3 DNA sequence: TGCGCCAGCAGCTTGGGAGGGACAGGGGGGACAGATACGCAGTATTTT. This chain links TRBV5-1 with TRBJ2-3; 11 positions match TRBD1. Trimming at V came to 0 bases and at J to 3 bases, leaving 3 bases not matched to a gene. The CDR3 consists of 16 residues. Germline V gene sequence: CDR1 SGHRS, CDR2 YFSETQ.

The rearrangement joins TRBV18 to TRBJ2-7, with 10 bases matching TRBD1. J was trimmed by 5 bases and V by 4 bases; bases with no gene match: 8. CDR1 is KGHSH, CDR2 LQKENI, per germline. CDR3 length equals 15 residues. In DNA form, the CDR3 reads TGTGCCAGCTCACTAACCGGGACAGGGGATGACGAGCAGTACTTC. Protein sequence: CASSLTGTGDDEQYF.

In its sample, this clone was seen a few times. V and J are TRBV5-4 and TRBJ1-2, with D possibly TRBD1 on 6 matching bases. Trimming shortened V by 0 bases and J by 4 bases, and 13 bases separated the two germline ends. The CDR3 spans 15 residues. Germline CDR1 SGHNT, CDR2 YYREEE (reference sequence). CDR3 DNA: TGTGCCAGCAGCTTGGTGGTAGGGGGTAGCTATGGCTACACCTTC. It specifies CASSLVVGGSYGYTF.